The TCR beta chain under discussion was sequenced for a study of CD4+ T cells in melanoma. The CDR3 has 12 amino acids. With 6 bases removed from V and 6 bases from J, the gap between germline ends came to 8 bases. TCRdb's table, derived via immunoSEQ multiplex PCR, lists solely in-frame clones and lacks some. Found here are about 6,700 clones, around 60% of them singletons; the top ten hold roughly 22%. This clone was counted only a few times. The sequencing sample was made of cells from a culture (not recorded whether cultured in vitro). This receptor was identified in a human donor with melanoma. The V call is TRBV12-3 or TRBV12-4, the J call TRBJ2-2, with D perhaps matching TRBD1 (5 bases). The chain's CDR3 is CASRPGSGELFF. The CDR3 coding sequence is TGTGCCAGCAGGCCAGGGTCCGGGGAGCTGTTTTTT.